Each of the 5 T cell receptor beta chains below was sequenced from the same sample in a study of PD-1 blockade in classical Hodgkin lymphoma. Every one of the patients relapsed after autologous stem cell transplantation (brentuximab vedotin exposure was variable). Sequencing was performed with immunoSEQ multiplex PCR; in TCRdb, only in-frame clones are kept and a portion is missing. The sample gives fewer than 20,000 clones, approximately 88% of which show up once; around 37% is in the top ten. The sample consisted of peripheral blood mononuclear cells (PBMCs), taken before the second cycle of nivolumab. These receptors originate from a human donor with classical Hodgkin lymphoma.

The chain is built from TRBV27 and TRBJ1-6; D is unclear. There are 13 residues in the CDR3. CDR1 and CDR2 (germline): MNHEY, SMNVEV (reference sequence). The V and J ends lost 3 bases and 4 bases respectively, with 4 bases between them. CDR3 nucleotides: TGTGCCAGCAGTTTCGAGTATAATTCACCCCTCCACTTT. Translation: CASSFEYNSPLHF.

The chain carries TRBV10-3 and TRBJ2-2; TRBD1 agrees at 7 bases. Germline assignment: CDR1 ENHRY and CDR2 SYGVKD. The CDR3 contains 16 residues. The J segment lost 2 bases and the V segment lost 4 bases, leaving 7 bases of the junction unmatched. CDR3: CAISGQGKQNTGELFF. CDR3 DNA: TGTGCCATCAGTGGACAGGGTAAACAAAACACCGGGGAGCTGTTTTTT.

The V call is TRBV27, the J call TRBJ2-7, with D perhaps given as TRBD1 or TRBD2 (5 bases each). Germline V lookup: CDR1 MNHEY, CDR2 SMNVEV (reference sequence). CDR3 length: 17 amino acids. Between the trimmed V and J ends, which lost 0 bases and 2 bases, there was a span of 17 bases. CDR3 amino acids: CASSLSSQGPNAYEQYF. CDR3 coding DNA: TGTGCCAGCAGTTTATCGAGCCAGGGACCCAATGCCTACGAGCAGTACTTC.

This rearrangement joins TRBV6-5 to TRBJ1-5; D remains ambiguous. V lost 4 bases, J lost 3 bases, and 10 bases lay in between. The germline V gene encodes CDR1 MNHEY and CDR2 SVGAGI. The CDR3 totals 14 residues. The CDR3 DNA reads as TGTGCCAGCAGTTTCGACTCCTACAATCAGCCCCAGCATTTT. Translating gives CASSFDSYNQPQHF.

CDR3 sequence reads: CASSLSRFWGDSGNTIYF. CDR3 DNA sequence: TGTGCCAGCAGTTTATCAAGGTTCTGGGGAGACTCTGGAAACACCATATATTTT. This sequence joins TRBV28 and TRBJ1-3, with D unclear. V was shortened by 1 base and J by 0 bases, with 16 bases between the two germline ends. Germline CDR1 and CDR2: MDHEN and SYDVKM. This CDR3 is 18 amino acids long.